The 14 T cell receptor beta chains below all came from one sample that was sequenced in a study of blood T cell repertoires in COVID-19. The data were produced by immunoSEQ multiplex PCR, yet TCRdb's version contains in-frame clones alone and is incomplete. The profile shows some 300,000 clones, 86% of them singletons. The specimen sequenced was peripheral blood. These receptors were obtained from a woman in her 70s with COVID-19, enrolled during active disease.

This chain joins TRBV24-1 and TRBJ2-7; 8 positions match TRBD2. Germline-derived CDR1 and CDR2 are KGHDR and SFDVKD. The V and J ends lost 2 bases and 0 bases, in that order; junction bases with no gene match: 5. The CDR3 has 16 amino acids. The CDR3 spells CATSDSLAGSSYEQYF. CDR3 bases: TGTGCCACCAGTGATTCCCTAGCGGGTAGCTCCTACGAGCAGTACTTC.

The chain recombines TRBV5-1 with TRBJ2-7; the D is unclear. Per the germline V gene, CDR1 is SGHRS and CDR2 is YFSETQ. V was cut by 0 bases and J by 5 bases, with 12 bases left in between. CDR3 length: 14 amino acids. For the CDR3, the DNA is TGCGCCAGCAGCTTGGATCCGGGTTCCGACGAGCAGTACTTC. Translating gives CASSLDPGSDEQYF.

The J gene is TRBJ1-2, the V gene TRBV9; 8 positions match TRBD1. Germline CDR1 SGDLS, CDR2 YYNGEE. This CDR3 is built from 14 residues. Losses at the gene ends were 2 bases for V and 8 bases for J; bases not matched to a gene: 8. The CDR3 DNA reads as TGTGCCAGCAGCGTGGACAGGGTGGCAGGGGGCTACACCTTC. This translates into CASSVDRVAGGYTF.

V and J are TRBV19 and TRBJ1-5; no firm D call. The CDR3 spans 13 residues. V dropped 2 bases and J dropped 6 bases, with 8 bases sitting between them. CDR1 and CDR2 (germline): LNHDA, SQIVND (reference sequence). The CDR3 nucleotides read TGTGCCAGTAGTATAATGGCGGGTCAGCCCCAGCATTTT. This encodes CASSIMAGQPQHF.

The chain uses TRBV21-1 and TRBJ2-2; no DNA check was done on the table's D call, TRBD1. TRBV21-1 is termed a pseudogene. This CDR3 contains 16 residues. DNA for the CDR3: TGTGCCAGCAGCAACCAGACAGGGACGAACACCGGGGAGCTGTTTTTT. Its translation is CASSNQTGTNTGELFF.

The chain uses TRBV28 and TRBJ2-3; weak D call: TRBD1 (6 bases). The germline V and J ends were trimmed by 8 bases and 2 bases, with 14 bases remaining between them. Germline V gene data show CDR1 as MDHEN and CDR2 as SYDVKM. The CDR3 sequence is 14 residues long. The CDR3 protein is CASRRGRNTDTQYF. In DNA form, the CDR3 reads TGTGCCAGCCGCAGGGGCAGGAACACAGATACGCAGTATTTT. Using reference TRBV28 and TRBJ2-3 for the parts outside the CDR3, the full variable domain is DVKVTQSSRYLVKRTGEKVFLECVQDMDHENMFWYRQDPGLGLRLIYFSYDVKMKEKGDIPEGYSVSREKKERFSLILESASTNQTSMYLCASRRGRNTDTQYFGPGTRLTVL.

This clone was found a few times. The chain employs TRBV7-6 and TRBJ1-5; 8 bases match TRBD1. V was pared by 5 bases and J by 8 bases, with 11 bases of the junction left unmatched. CDR1 is SGHVS, CDR2 FNYEAQ, per germline. The CDR3 length is 15 residues. CDR3 loop: CASSPAQGDLEPQHF. CDR3 DNA: TGTGCCAGCAGCCCCGCACAGGGGGACTTAGAGCCCCAGCATTTT. The full variable domain, with the rest looked up from reference TRBV7-6 and TRBJ1-5, is GAGVSQSPRYKVTKRGQDVALRCDPISGHVSLYWYRQALGQGPEFLTYFNYEAQQDKSGLPNDRFSAERPEGSISTLTIQRTEQRDSAMYRCASSPAQGDLEPQHFGDGTRLSIL.

This clone appeared a few times. The chain joins TRBV9 to TRBJ1-4, with 7 bases that match TRBD1. V lost 2 bases, J lost 7 bases, and 8 bases stayed unmatched. The CDR3 consists of 15 residues. The germline CDR1 and CDR2 sequences are SGDLS and YYNGEE. CDR3 DNA sequence: TGTGCCAGCAGCGTTCACTCAGGGGGTGCTGAAAAACTGTTTTTT. It codes for CASSVHSGGAEKLFF.

Of note for this clone: Other DNA sequences in this specimen translate into the identical CDR3. The V and J genes are TRBV5-1 and TRBJ2-1; TRBD2 aligns across 11 bases. Trimming cost V 0 bases and J 4 bases; bases outside gene matches: 3. CDR1 SGHRS and CDR2 YFSETQ come from the germline V gene. This CDR3 has 16 residues. CDR3 residues: CASSLGLAGGYNEQFF. Written as DNA, the CDR3 is TGCGCCAGCAGCTTGGGTCTAGCGGGGGGTTACAATGAGCAGTTCTTC.

This clone was observed a handful of times. This sequence joins TRBV27 and TRBJ2-2, with 10 nucleotides matching TRBD2. V lost 0 bases and J lost 4; bases outside the gene matches: 8. The germline V gene encodes CDR1 MNHEY and CDR2 SMNVEV (reference sequence). The CDR3 consists of 18 residues. CDR3 residues: CASSLSPLAGALTGELFF. The CDR3, as DNA: TGTGCCAGCAGTTTATCGCCCCTAGCGGGGGCCCTCACCGGGGAGCTGTTTTTT.

The V and J genes are TRBV11-2 and TRBJ2-7, with 9 positions matching TRBD1. The length of the CDR3 is 12 residues. The J segment lost 7 bases and the V segment lost 6 bases, leaving 4 bases of the junction unmatched. CDR1 is SGHAT and CDR2 is FQNNGV in the germline V gene. Here the CDR3 DNA reads TGTGCCAGCAGGGGGACAGGGAATGAGCAGTACTTC. It yields the protein CASRGTGNEQYF. The whole variable domain, remainder taken from reference TRBV11-2 and TRBJ2-7, is EAGVAQSPRYKIIEKRQSVAFWCNPISGHATLYWYQQILGQGPKLLIQFQNNGVVDDSQLPKDRFSAERLKGVDSTLKIQPAKLEDSAVYLCASRGTGNEQYFGPGTRLTVT.

DNA for the CDR3: TGTGCCATCAGTGAGACTGGGAAGGGGCAGCCCCAGCATTTT. Translating gives CAISETGKGQPQHF. The gene calls are TRBV10-3 and TRBJ1-5, with TRBD1 as a possible D gene (5 bases). The length of the CDR3 is 14 residues. Germline V CDR1 and CDR2: ENHRY, SYGVKD. V lost 2 bases and J 7 bases, leaving 12 bases between the germline ends.

There are a few counts of this clone. The chain couples TRBV7-2 to TRBJ1-2, with 9 bases identical to TRBD1. The CDR3 extends over 14 amino acids. V trimming: 5 bases; J trimming: 3 bases; junction bases outside the gene matches: 4. CDR1 and CDR2 (germline): SGHTA, FQGNSA. The CDR3 sequence is CASSPGTGYYGYTF. The DNA of the CDR3 is TGTGCCAGCAGCCCCGGGACAGGGTACTATGGCTACACCTTC.

The chain has TRBV4-1 and TRBJ2-5; D may be TRBD2 (6 bases). CDR1 is MGHRA, CDR2 YSYEKL, per germline. CDR3 length: 15 residues. The germline V and J ends were trimmed by 4 bases and 2 bases, with 14 bases remaining between them. The CDR3 coding sequence is TGCGCCAGCAGCCTCTTCCCGACTAGGCAAGAGACCCAGTACTTC. Protein sequence: CASSLFPTRQETQYF.